One and the same sample provided the 9 T cell receptor beta chains below, sequenced in a study of post-analysis software for immune sequencing data. No antigen is known for these receptors. Researchers reported that TCR beta cDNA libraries carried unique molecular identifiers. Each CDR3 protein is one row after TCRdb ran MiXCR on the PCR reads. This sample yields some 690,000 distinct CDR3 sequences, of which around 60% are seen a single time; 11% belongs to the top ten. The study's findings and limits: Patients had higher frequencies than controls of roughly five TRBV segments, including TRBV5-6, TRBV5-1 and TRBV20-1.

The sequenced material came from blood. These receptors originate from a girl aged 2-10 years with multiple sclerosis.

This clonotype came up a few times. CDR3 coding DNA: TGTGCCAGCAGTCTTTTAGCGGACCAAGAGACCCAGTACTTC. Amino acid sequence: CASSLLADQETQYF. The V gene is TRBV5-6, the J gene TRBJ2-5; TRBD2 might be the D (6 bases). Trimming stripped 5 bases from V and 0 bases from J, with 11 bases between. The germline CDR1 and CDR2 sequences are SGHDT and YYEEEE. The CDR3 covers 14 residues.

This chain joins TRBV29-1 and TRBJ2-7; D may be TRBD1 (5 bases). Trimming removed 1 base at V and 3 bases at J, with 13 bases between. The CDR3 contains 14 residues. Germline CDR1 reads SQVTM; CDR2 reads ANQGSEA. Here the CDR3 reads CSVEGRGASYEQYF. The DNA for the CDR3 is TGCAGCGTTGAAGGTAGGGGCGCGAGCTACGAGCAGTACTTC.

The chain uses TRBV11-2 and TRBJ2-1, with TRBD2 matching 9 bases. V trimming: 2 bases; J trimming: 7 bases; junction bases outside the gene matches: 6. This CDR3 spans 15 amino acids. Germline assignment: CDR1 SGHAT and CDR2 FQNNGV. The CDR3 spells CASSLMGTSWNEQFF. CDR3 coding DNA: TGTGCCAGCAGCTTAATGGGGACTAGCTGGAATGAGCAGTTCTTC.

The gene calls are TRBV10-1 and TRBJ2-1, with D possibly being TRBD1 (6 bases). The CDR3 has 14 residues. Trimming cost V 8 bases and J 4 bases, with 15 bases left between them. Germline values: CDR1 WNHNN, CDR2 SYGVQD (reference sequence). The CDR3 region is CASSDSTPYNEQFF. CDR3 bases: TGCGCCAGCTCGGACAGCACCCCTTACAATGAGCAGTTCTTC.

V and J are TRBV6-5 and TRBJ2-1; D perhaps matches TRBD2 (5 bases). Trimming cost V 2 bases and J 2 bases, with 13 bases left between them. The CDR3 loop spans 16 amino acids. Germline CDR1 and CDR2: MNHEY and SVGAGI. CDR3 DNA: TGTGCCAGCAGTTACGGTCGAGAGGGCCCCTACAATGAGCAGTTCTTC. It is translated as CASSYGREGPYNEQFF.

The chain employs TRBV12-5 and TRBJ2-1; 13 bases match TRBD2. Looked up from germline, CDR1 is LGHNT and CDR2 is FRNRAP. Trimming at V came to 3 bases and at J to 6 bases, leaving 2 bases not matched to a gene. The CDR3 is 15 residues long. The CDR3 protein is CASGFRLAGGNEQFF. CDR3 nucleotide sequence: TGTGCTAGTGGTTTCAGACTAGCGGGAGGCAATGAGCAGTTCTTC.

The chain is built from TRBV6-2 or TRBV6-3 and TRBJ1-2; D is unresolved. V shed 2 bases and J shed 7 bases, with 11 bases lying between them. The CDR3 spans 13 residues. Per germline, CDR1 MNHEY and CDR2 SVGEGT. In nucleotides, the CDR3 is TGTGCCAGCAGTTACACGTTAGGCGGTGGCTACACCTTC. Protein: CASSYTLGGGYTF.

This clonotype was counted ten times or more. An end of the junction does not agree with germline; a read error may underlie this. The chain has TRBV5-1 and TRBJ2-1; 10 nucleotides align to TRBD2. The CDR3 spans 15 residues. Germline V gene sequence: CDR1 SGHRS, CDR2 YFSETQ. The CDR3 coding sequence is TGTGCCAGCAGCCCTAGCGGGAGCTCCTACAATGAGCAGTTCTTC. Translated, it gives CASSPSGSSYNEQFF. The full variable domain, rest sourced from reference TRBV5-1 and TRBJ2-1, is KAGVTQTPRYLIKTRGQQVTLSCSPISGHRSVSWYQQTPGQGLQFLFEYFSETQRNKGNFPGRFSGRQFSNSRSEMNVSTLELGDSALYLCASSPSGSSYNEQFFGPGTRLTVL.

The V and J genes are TRBV6-5 and TRBJ2-1; D perhaps matches TRBD1 (7 bases). This CDR3 comprises 14 residues. Germline V gene data show CDR1 as MNHEY and CDR2 as SVGAGI. V lost 10 bases to trimming and J lost 2 bases, with 15 bases between them. CDR3 coding DNA: TGTGCCATCCGCAGGGGGAGGACCTACAATGAGCAGTTCTTC. Translation gives CAIRRGRTYNEQFF.